Below, one T cell receptor (beta chain) is given with its context. The sample originates from a study of blood T cell repertoires in COVID-19. At the level of the study: Samples representing acute and convalescent COVID-19 were sourced from the United States, Italy and Spain. Nucleic acid was either cDNA or gDNA, and it came from T cells, B-cell-depleted T cells, or PBMCs.

How the authors handled the data: Counts of nucleated cells, estimated from reference gene primer amplification, were obtained. Clones were read by immunoSEQ multiplex PCR, and TCRdb kept only the in-frame ones, dropping some. V, J and clone size were drawn from that table, and D and trimming were deduced from the DNA. The top ten clones hold around 3% of a sample with about 160,000 clones, roughly 80% of them seen once. With 2 bases removed from V and 0 bases from J, the gap between germline ends came to 11 bases. This CDR3 region has 16 residues. Germline V gene sequence: CDR1 MNHNS, CDR2 SASEGT. This sequence originates from a man in his sixties or seventies with acute or convalescent COVID-19. Sequencing was done on a sample of peripheral blood. The chain carries TRBV6-1 and TRBJ1-3, with D uncertain. The CDR3 is CASSESASISGNTIYF. In DNA, the CDR3 is TGTGCCAGCAGTGAATCAGCTAGTATCTCTGGAAACACCATATATTTT.